The sequence of this T cell receptor beta chain was determined in a study of shared clonotypes between healthy human individuals. In its sample, this clone was seen a few times. Its antigen is currently unknown. CD8 cells classed as naive were CD45RO-negative and positively selected for CCR7, excluding terminally differentiated effector memory CD45RA+ cells. Study-wide results and caveats: Naive subsets generally exceeded memory subsets in estimated richness.

The CDR3 has 17 residues. Trimming left V 1 base short and J 4 bases short, with 19 bases between. In germline, CDR1 is LNHDA, CDR2 SQIVND (reference sequence). Measured with immunoSEQ multiplex PCR; TCRdb has only the in-frame clones, and not every one. Among about 2.2 million clones listed, roughly 93% were seen once. The chain combines TRBV19 with TRBJ1-1, with a possible D match to TRBD1 (5 bases). This sequence was found in a young man in good health. Some clones in this sample may be carry-over from other donors' samples. The specimen sequenced was naive CD8+ T cells from PBMCs. CDR3 loop: CASSIAARELSSTEAFF. The CDR3 DNA is TGTGCCAGTAGTATAGCGGCCAGGGAGTTATCATCCACTGAAGCTTTCTTT.